The next 9 T cell receptor beta chains were all read from a single sample in a study of long-term antiretroviral therapy in people with HIV (dated by TCRdb to the early 2020s). The immunoSEQ hsTCRB v3.0 assay was used at survey level resolution to sequence the TRB variable region. In its TCRdb copy, this immuneACCESS table keeps in-frame sequences only and misses some clones. Where compared with another copy, unresolved V genes explain less than half of these, and the others have no known cause. The sample table records around 21,000 clones; around 84% of these occur just once. Around 6% of the sample is taken by the ten largest. This specimen consisted of unsorted PBMCs, obtained 0.2 years after starting antiretroviral therapy. Receptors were obtained from a woman aged 25 to 39 with HIV.

The table lists this clone with a few counts. The V and J genes are TRBV18 and TRBJ1-5; 9 nucleotides align to TRBD1. Trimming cost V 6 bases and J 4 bases; bases outside gene matches: 10. This CDR3 is built from 16 residues. Germline V gene sequence: CDR1 KGHSH, CDR2 LQKENI. Here the CDR3 reads CASSYRGPIDNQPQHF. Here the CDR3 DNA reads TGTGCCAGCTCTTACAGGGGGCCAATCGATAATCAGCCCCAGCATTTT.

The genes are TRBV7-3 and TRBJ1-4; 8 bases fit TRBD1. Germline CDR1 SGHTA, CDR2 FQGTGA. This CDR3 comprises 15 residues. The junction had 9 bases not matched to a gene; V was cut back by 4 bases and J by 8 bases. This CDR3 reads CASSSTGGIEEKLFF. In DNA form, the CDR3 reads TGTGCCAGCAGCTCTACAGGGGGGATAGAAGAAAAACTGTTTTTT. Together with reference TRBV7-3 and TRBJ1-4, the CDR3 gives the full variable domain: GAGVSQTPSNKVTEKGKYVELRCDPISGHTALYWYRQSLGQGPEFLIYFQGTGAADDSGLPNDRFFAVRPEGSVSTLKIQRTERGDSAVYLCASSSTGGIEEKLFFGSGTQLSVL.

The chain carries TRBV30 and TRBJ2-5; 7 bases map to TRBD2. The CDR3 covers 13 residues. Trimming removed 4 bases from V and 5 bases from J; junction bases left unmatched: 7. Germline assignment: CDR1 GTSNPN and CDR2 SVGIG (reference sequence). CDR3: CAWKIVGGETQYF. The CDR3 nucleotides are TGTGCCTGGAAAATAGTGGGGGGGGAGACCCAGTACTTC. Full variable domain (outside the CDR3, taken from reference TRBV30 and TRBJ2-5): SQTIHQWPATLVQPVGSPLSLECTVEGTSNPNLYWYRQAAGRGLQLLFYSVGIGQISSEVPQNLSASRPQDRQFILSSKKLLLSDSGFYLCAWKIVGGETQYFGPGTRLLVL.

The V gene is TRBV6-5, the J gene TRBJ1-1, with a possible D match to TRBD1 (5 bases). This CDR3 has 13 amino acids. Germline V gene data show CDR1 as MNHEY and CDR2 as SVGAGI. V was cut by 6 bases and J by 6 bases, with 14 bases left in between. The CDR3 bases are TGTGCCAGCAGCCACCCCGGGGGATCTGAAGCTTTCTTT. Its translation is CASSHPGGSEAFF.

Here the CDR3 reads CASSLGQGGYQPQHF. As DNA, the CDR3 is TGTGCCAGCAGCTTAGGGCAGGGAGGCTATCAGCCCCAGCATTTT. The chain carries TRBV7-8 and TRBJ1-5; D is possibly TRBD1 (5 bases). V was shortened by 1 base and J by 5 bases, with 12 bases between the two germline ends. The germline V gene encodes CDR1 SGHVS and CDR2 FQNEAQ. The CDR3 covers 15 residues.

This rearrangement joins TRBV7-6 to TRBJ2-5; D remains ambiguous. Germline V lookup: CDR1 SGHVS, CDR2 FNYEAQ. The CDR3 runs to 14 residues. Trimming stripped 5 bases from V and 3 bases from J, with 13 bases between. The CDR3 loop reads CASSQWAREETQYF. The CDR3 region has the DNA TGTGCCAGCAGCCAGTGGGCAAGGGAAGAGACCCAGTACTTC.

The CDR3 DNA follows: TGCAGCTCTGTGACCGCCCGGGGGACTGAAGCTTTCTTT. Its protein is CSSVTARGTEAFF. The V gene is TRBV29-1, the J gene TRBJ1-1; a possible D gene is TRBD1 (5 bases). V was clipped by 8 bases and J by 5 bases, with 18 bases between them. The length of the CDR3 is 13 residues. Per the germline V gene, CDR1 is SQVTM and CDR2 is ANQGSEA. The whole variable domain, remainder taken from reference TRBV29-1 and TRBJ1-1, is SAVISQKPSRDICQRGTSLTIQCQVDSQVTMMFWYRQQPGQSLTLIATANQGSEATYESGFVIDKFPISRPNLTFSTLTVSNMSPEDSSIYLCSSVTARGTEAFFGQGTRLTVV.

This chain uses TRBV20-1 with TRBJ2-1; unclear D gene. V shed 3 bases and J shed 8 bases, with 5 bases lying between them. CDR1 is DFQATT, CDR2 SNEGSKA, per germline (reference sequence). The CDR3 sequence is 10 residues long. CDR3 DNA sequence: TGCAGTGCTAGCTCCCATGAGCAGTTCTTC. Translation: CSASSHEQFF.

This sequence joins TRBV6-5 and TRBJ1-1, with D unclear. Per the germline V gene, CDR1 is MNHEY and CDR2 is SVGAGI. The CDR3 sequence is 13 residues long. The V gene lost 0 bases and the J gene lost 3 bases, with 5 bases spanning the gap. DNA for the CDR3: TGTGCCAGCAGTTACTCGGAGCACACTGAAGCTTTCTTT. It encodes CASSYSEHTEAFF.